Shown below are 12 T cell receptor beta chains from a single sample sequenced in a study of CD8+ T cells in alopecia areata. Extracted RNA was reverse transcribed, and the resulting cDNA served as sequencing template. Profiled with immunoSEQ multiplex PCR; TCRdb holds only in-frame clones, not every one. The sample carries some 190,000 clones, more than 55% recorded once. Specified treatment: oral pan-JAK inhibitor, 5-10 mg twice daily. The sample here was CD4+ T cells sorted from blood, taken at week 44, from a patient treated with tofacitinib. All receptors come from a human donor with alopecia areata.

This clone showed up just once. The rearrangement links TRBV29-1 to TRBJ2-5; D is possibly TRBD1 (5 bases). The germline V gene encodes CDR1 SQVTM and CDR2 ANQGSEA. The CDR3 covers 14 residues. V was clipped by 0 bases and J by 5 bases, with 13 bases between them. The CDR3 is CSVEEAQGMETQYF. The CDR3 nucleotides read TGCAGCGTTGAAGAAGCGCAGGGAATGGAGACCCAGTACTTC.

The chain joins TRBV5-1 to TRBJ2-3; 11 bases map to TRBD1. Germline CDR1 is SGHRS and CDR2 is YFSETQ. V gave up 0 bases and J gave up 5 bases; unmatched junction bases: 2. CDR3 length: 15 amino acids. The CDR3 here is CASSLGGTGGDTQYF. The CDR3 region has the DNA TGCGCCAGCAGCTTGGGAGGGACAGGGGGAGATACGCAGTATTTT. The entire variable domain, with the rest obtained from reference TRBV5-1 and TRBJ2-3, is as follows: KAGVTQTPRYLIKTRGQQVTLSCSPISGHRSVSWYQQTPGQGLQFLFEYFSETQRNKGNFPGRFSGRQFSNSRSEMNVSTLELGDSALYLCASSLGGTGGDTQYFGPGTRLTVL.

The CDR3 nucleotides are TGTGCTAGTGGTTCCCCGGGGACCGCGTTGGCTGGGGCCAACGTCCTGACTTTC. Protein: CASGSPGTALAGANVLTF. V usage is TRBV12-5 and J usage is TRBJ2-6, with D perhaps assigned TRBD1 or TRBD2 (5 bases each). V was shortened by 4 bases and J by 2 bases, with 18 bases between the two germline ends. Per the germline V gene, CDR1 is LGHNT and CDR2 is FRNRAP. This CDR3 is built from 18 residues.

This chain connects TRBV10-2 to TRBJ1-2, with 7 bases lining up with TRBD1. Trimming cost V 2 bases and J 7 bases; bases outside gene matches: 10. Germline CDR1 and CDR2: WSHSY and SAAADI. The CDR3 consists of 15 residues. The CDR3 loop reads CASSEIGQVGGGYTF. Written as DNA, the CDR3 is TGCGCCAGCAGTGAGATTGGACAGGTCGGTGGTGGCTACACCTTC.

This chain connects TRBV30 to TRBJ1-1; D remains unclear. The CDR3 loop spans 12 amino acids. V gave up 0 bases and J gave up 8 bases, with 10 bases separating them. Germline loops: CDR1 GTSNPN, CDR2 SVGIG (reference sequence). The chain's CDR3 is CAWSVLAREAFF. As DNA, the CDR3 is TGTGCCTGGAGTGTACTGGCGAGGGAAGCTTTCTTT.

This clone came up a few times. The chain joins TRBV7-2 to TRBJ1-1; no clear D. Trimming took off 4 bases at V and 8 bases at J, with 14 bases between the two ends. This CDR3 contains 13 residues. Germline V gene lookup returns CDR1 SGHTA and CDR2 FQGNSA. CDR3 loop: CASSWEGMGEAFF. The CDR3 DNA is TGTGCCAGCAGCTGGGAGGGAATGGGCGAAGCTTTCTTT.

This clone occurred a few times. The CDR3 nucleotides are TGTGCCAGCAGCCCCCCCACAGGGACTAATTCACCCCTCCACTTT. The encoded protein is CASSPPTGTNSPLHF. V gene TRBV11-3 combines with J gene TRBJ1-6, with D possibly TRBD1 on 6 matching bases. The ends were cut back, 5 bases at V and 6 bases at J, with 14 bases in the middle. This CDR3 has 15 amino acids. Germline V gives CDR1 SGHNT, CDR2 YENEEA. The full variable domain, completed using reference TRBV11-3 and TRBJ1-6, is EAGVVQSPRYKIIEKKQPVAFWCNPISGHNTLYWYLQNLGQGPELLIRYENEEAVDDSQLPKDRFSAERLKGVDSTLKIQPAELGDSAVYLCASSPPTGTNSPLHFGNGTRLTVT.

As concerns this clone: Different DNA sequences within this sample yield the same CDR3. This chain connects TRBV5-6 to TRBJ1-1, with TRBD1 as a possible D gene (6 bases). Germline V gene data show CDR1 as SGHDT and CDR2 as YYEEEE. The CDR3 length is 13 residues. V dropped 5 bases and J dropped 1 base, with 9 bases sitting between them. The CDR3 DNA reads TGTGCCAGCAGTTTAGGGGGGAACACTGAAGCTTTCTTT. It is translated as CASSLGGNTEAFF.

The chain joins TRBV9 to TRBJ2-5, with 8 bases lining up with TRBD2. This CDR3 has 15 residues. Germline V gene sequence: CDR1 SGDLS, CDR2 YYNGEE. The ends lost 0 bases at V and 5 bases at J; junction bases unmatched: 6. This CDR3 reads CASSVVVTSDETQYF. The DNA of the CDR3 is TGTGCCAGCAGCGTAGTCGTGACTAGCGACGAGACCCAGTACTTC.

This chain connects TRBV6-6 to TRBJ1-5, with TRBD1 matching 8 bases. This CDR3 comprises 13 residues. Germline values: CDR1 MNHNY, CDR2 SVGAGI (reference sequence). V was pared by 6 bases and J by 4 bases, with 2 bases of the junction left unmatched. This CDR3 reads CASRGTGNQPQHF. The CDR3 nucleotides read TGTGCCAGCAGGGGGACAGGTAATCAGCCCCAGCATTTT.

In DNA form, the CDR3 reads TGCAGCGCTTCCGAAGGGGGATACAATGAGCAGTTCTTC. Its translation is CSASEGGYNEQFF. This sequence joins TRBV29-1 and TRBJ2-1, with TRBD1 as a possible D gene (6 bases). In germline, CDR1 is SQVTM, CDR2 ANQGSEA. CDR3 length: 13 amino acids. V lost 7 bases, J lost 4 bases, and 14 bases lay in between.

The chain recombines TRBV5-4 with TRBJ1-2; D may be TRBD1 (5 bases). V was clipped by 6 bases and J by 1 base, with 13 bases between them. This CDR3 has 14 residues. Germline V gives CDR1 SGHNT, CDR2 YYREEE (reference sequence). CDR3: CASTPEGNNYGYTF. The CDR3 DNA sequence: TGTGCCAGCACCCCTGAGGGGAATAACTATGGCTACACCTTC.